The 3 T cell receptor beta chains in this list originate from one sample, sequenced in a study of monozygotic twins with inflammatory bowel disease. Reanalyzing the 5' RACE reads, TCRdb keeps one entry per CDR3 protein, without DNA. Seen in this sample are some 200,000 distinct CDR3 sequences; the ten most common clones hold 7.5% to 9.5%. Sequences were obtained from blood. All receptors derive from a human donor with ulcerative colitis or Crohn's disease, or a healthy co-twin of an affected twin (not recorded which).

This chain links TRBV20-1 with TRBJ2-5; as DNA is missing, the TRBD2 call by TCRdb cannot be tested. The CDR3 runs to 14 residues. The germline V gene has CDR1 DFQATT and CDR2 SNEGSKA (reference sequence). The CDR3 spells CSARTSGIQETQYF.

V is TRBV7-8 and J is TRBJ1-4; as DNA is missing, the TRBD1 call by TCRdb cannot be tested. This CDR3 region has 18 residues. Per germline, CDR1 SGHVS and CDR2 FQNEAQ. The CDR3 is CASSLGPAGAAPNEKLFF. The whole variable domain, remainder taken from reference TRBV7-8 and TRBJ1-4, is GAGVSQSPRYKVAKRGQDVALRCDPISGHVSLFWYQQALGQGPEFLTYFQNEAQLDKSGLPSDRFFAERPEGSVSTLKIQRTQQEDSAVYLCASSLGPAGAAPNEKLFFGSGTQLSVL.

V and J are TRBV4-2 and TRBJ2-3; TCRdb lists TRBD2, though no DNA is available to test this call. The CDR3 is made up of 19 amino acids. The germline V gene has CDR1 LGHNA and CDR2 YNFKEQ. The CDR3 is CASSQGRGASGISTDTQYF.